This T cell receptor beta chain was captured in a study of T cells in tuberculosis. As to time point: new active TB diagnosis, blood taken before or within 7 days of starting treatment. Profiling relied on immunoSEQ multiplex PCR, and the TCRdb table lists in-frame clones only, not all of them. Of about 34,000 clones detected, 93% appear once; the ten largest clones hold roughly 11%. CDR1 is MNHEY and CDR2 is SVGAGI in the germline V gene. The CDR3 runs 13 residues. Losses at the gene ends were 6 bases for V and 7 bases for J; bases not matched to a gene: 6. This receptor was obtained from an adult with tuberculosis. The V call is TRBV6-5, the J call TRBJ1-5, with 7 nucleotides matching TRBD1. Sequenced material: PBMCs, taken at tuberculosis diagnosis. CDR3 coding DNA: TGTGCCAGCAGCAGGGGGGACGGCCAGCCCCAGCATTTT. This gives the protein CASSRGDGQPQHF.